The TCR beta chain described here comes from a study of T cell responses to AZD1222 COVID-19 vaccine. Broader study findings: The sample set comprised mostly white British donors with more females, and clonal diversity was possibly underestimated.

Germline V gene sequence: CDR1 SNHLY, CDR2 FYNNEI. The length of the CDR3 is 15 residues. V gave up 3 bases and J gave up 1 base, with 10 bases separating them. Details on this clone: Its antigen is not identified.

Clones were read by immunoSEQ multiplex PCR, and TCRdb kept only the in-frame ones, dropping some. The table lists some 94,000 clones, 87% of them singletons. The chain carries TRBV2 and TRBJ2-1; D gene uncertain. The receptor was derived from an adult in good health. Material: peripheral blood, obtained on day 0 of AZD1222 vaccination. The CDR3 DNA is TGTGCCAGCAGTGAGGGCCGCCAATCCTACAATGAGCAGTTCTTC. Translating it yields CASSEGRQSYNEQFF.